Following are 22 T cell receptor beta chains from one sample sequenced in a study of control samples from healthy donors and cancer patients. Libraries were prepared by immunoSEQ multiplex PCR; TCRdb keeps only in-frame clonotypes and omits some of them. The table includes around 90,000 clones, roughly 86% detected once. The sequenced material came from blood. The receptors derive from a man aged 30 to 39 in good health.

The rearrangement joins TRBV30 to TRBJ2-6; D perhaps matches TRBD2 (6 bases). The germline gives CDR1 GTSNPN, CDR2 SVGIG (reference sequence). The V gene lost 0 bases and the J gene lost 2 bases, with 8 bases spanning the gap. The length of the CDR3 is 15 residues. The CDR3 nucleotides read TGTGCCTGGAGTGTCGGGGGTCCTGGGGCCAACGTCCTGACTTTC. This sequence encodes CAWSVGGPGANVLTF.

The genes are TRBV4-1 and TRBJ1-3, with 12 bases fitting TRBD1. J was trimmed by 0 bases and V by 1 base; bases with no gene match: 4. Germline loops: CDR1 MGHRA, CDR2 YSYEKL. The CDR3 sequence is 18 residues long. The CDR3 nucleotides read TGCGCCAGCAGCCAAGGGGGACAGGGGGCCTACTCTGGAAACACCATATATTTT. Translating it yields CASSQGGQGAYSGNTIYF.

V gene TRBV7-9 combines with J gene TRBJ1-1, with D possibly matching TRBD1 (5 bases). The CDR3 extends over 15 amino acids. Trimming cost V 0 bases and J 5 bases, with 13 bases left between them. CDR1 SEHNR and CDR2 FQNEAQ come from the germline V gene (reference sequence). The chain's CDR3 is CASSLADGGKTEAFF. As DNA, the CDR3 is TGTGCCAGCAGCTTAGCGGATGGGGGGAAAACTGAAGCTTTCTTT.

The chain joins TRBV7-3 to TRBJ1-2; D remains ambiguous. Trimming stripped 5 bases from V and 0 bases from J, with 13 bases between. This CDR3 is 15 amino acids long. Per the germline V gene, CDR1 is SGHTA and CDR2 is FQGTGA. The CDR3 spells CASSRDAKSNYGYTF. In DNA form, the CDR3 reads TGTGCCAGCAGCCGAGACGCAAAATCTAACTATGGCTACACCTTC.

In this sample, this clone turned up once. CDR3 in amino acids: CASSLSFPGAASYNSPLHF. The CDR3 nucleotides are TGTGCCAGCAGTTTATCGTTTCCAGGGGCCGCCTCCTATAATTCACCCCTCCACTTT. The chain employs TRBV27 and TRBJ1-6, with D possibly TRBD1 on 6 matching bases. Trimming took 0 bases from V and 0 from J, leaving 15 bases between them. The CDR3 has 19 residues. The germline gives CDR1 MNHEY, CDR2 SMNVEV (reference sequence).

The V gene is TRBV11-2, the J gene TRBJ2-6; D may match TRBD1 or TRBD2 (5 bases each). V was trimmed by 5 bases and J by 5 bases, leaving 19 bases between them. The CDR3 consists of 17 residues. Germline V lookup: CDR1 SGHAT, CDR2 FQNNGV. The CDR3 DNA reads TGTGCCAGCAGCCGCCTAGGGACGTCCTCCAGGGCCAACGTCCTGACTTTC. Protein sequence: CASSRLGTSSRANVLTF.

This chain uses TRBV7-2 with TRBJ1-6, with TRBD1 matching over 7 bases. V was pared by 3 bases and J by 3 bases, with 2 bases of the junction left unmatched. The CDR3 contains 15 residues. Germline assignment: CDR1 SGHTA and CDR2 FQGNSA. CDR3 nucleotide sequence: TGTGCCAGCAGCTTGACAGGGTTCTATAATTCACCCCTCCACTTT. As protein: CASSLTGFYNSPLHF.

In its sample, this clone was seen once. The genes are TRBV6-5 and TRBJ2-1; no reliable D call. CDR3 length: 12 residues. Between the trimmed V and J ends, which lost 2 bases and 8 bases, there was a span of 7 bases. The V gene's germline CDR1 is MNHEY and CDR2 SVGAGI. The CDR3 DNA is TGTGCCAGCAGTTACGACGGAGATGAGCAGTTCTTC. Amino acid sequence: CASSYDGDEQFF.

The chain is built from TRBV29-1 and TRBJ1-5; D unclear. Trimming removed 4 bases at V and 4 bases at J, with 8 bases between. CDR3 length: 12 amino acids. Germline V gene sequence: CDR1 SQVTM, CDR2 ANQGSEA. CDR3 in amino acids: CSVADGNQPQHF. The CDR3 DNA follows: TGCAGCGTTGCGGACGGAAATCAGCCCCAGCATTTT.

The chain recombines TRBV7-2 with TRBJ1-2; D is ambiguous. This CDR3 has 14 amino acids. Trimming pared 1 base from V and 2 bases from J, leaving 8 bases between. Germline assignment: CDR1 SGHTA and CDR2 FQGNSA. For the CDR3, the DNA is TGTGCCAGCAGCTTAGTCGGGCTGAACTATGGCTACACCTTC. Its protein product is CASSLVGLNYGYTF.

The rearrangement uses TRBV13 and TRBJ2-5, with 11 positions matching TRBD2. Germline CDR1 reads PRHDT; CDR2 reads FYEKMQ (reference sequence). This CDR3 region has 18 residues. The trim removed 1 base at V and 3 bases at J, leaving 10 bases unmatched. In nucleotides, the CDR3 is TGTGCCAGCAGCTTAGCAGCCTTAGCGGGGGGGCCAGAAGAGACCCAGTACTTC. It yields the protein CASSLAALAGGPEETQYF.

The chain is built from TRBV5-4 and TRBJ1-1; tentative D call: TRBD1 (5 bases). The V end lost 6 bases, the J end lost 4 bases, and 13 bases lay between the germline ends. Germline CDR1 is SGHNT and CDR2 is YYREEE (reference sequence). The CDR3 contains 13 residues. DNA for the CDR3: TGTGCCAGCATGGCCAGGGTTGGCACTGAAGCTTTCTTT. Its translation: CASMARVGTEAFF.

CDR3 protein: CASRLRVPEAFF. In nucleotides, the CDR3 is TGTGCCAGCAGACTGAGGGTCCCTGAAGCTTTCTTT. This chain connects TRBV6-5 to TRBJ1-1; D is uncertain. CDR1 is MNHEY and CDR2 is SVGAGI in the germline V gene. The ends were cut back, 6 bases at V and 6 bases at J, with 11 bases in the middle. This CDR3 has 12 amino acids.

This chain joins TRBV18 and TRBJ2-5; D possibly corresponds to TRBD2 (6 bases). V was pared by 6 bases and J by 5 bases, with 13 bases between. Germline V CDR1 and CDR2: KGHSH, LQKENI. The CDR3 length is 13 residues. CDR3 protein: CASSFSGPETQYF. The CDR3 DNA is TGTGCCAGCTCGTTTAGCGGTCCGGAGACCCAGTACTTC.

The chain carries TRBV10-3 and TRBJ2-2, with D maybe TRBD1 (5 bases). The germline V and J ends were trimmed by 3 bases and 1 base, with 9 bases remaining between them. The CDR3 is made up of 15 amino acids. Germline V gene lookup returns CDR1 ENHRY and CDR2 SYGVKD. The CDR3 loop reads CAISDRQGNTGELFF. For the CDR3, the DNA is TGTGCCATCAGTGACAGGCAGGGGAACACCGGGGAGCTGTTTTTT.

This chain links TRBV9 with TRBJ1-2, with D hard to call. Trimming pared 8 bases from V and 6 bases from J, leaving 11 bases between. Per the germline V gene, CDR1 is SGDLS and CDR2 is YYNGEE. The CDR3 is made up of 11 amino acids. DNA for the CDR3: TGTGCCAGTAAAGCTATGGATGGCTACACCTTC. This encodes CASKAMDGYTF.

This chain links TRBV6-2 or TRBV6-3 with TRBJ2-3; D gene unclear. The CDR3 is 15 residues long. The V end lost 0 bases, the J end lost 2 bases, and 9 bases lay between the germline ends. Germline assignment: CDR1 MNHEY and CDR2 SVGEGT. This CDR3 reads CASSYSPRTTDTQYF. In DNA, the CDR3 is TGTGCCAGCAGTTACTCGCCTCGGACCACAGATACGCAGTATTTT.

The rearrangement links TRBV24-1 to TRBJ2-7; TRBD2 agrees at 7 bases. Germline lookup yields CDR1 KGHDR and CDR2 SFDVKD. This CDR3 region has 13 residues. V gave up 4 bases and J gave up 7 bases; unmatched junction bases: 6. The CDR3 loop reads CATSEGRTREQYF. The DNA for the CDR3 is TGTGCCACCAGTGAGGGACGGACTAGAGAGCAGTACTTC.

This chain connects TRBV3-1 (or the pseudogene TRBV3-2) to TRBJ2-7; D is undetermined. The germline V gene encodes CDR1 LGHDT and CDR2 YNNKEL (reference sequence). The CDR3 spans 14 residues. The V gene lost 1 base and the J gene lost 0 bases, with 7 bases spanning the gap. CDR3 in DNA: TGTGCCAGCAGCCAAGTCTCGAGCTCCTACGAGCAGTACTTC. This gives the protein CASSQVSSSYEQYF.

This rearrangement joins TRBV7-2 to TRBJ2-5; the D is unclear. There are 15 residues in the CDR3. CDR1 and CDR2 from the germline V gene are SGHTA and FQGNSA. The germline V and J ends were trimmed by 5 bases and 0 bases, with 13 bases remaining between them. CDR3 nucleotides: TGTGCCAGCAGCCTGGCGTGGGCAAACCAAGAGACCCAGTACTTC. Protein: CASSLAWANQETQYF.

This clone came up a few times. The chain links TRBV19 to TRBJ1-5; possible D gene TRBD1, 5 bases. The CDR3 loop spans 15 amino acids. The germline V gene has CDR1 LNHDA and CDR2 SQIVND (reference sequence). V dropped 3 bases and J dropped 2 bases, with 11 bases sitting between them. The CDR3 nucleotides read TGTGCCAGTAGTATGTCGGGGCCCCGCAATCAGCCCCAGCATTTT. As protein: CASSMSGPRNQPQHF.

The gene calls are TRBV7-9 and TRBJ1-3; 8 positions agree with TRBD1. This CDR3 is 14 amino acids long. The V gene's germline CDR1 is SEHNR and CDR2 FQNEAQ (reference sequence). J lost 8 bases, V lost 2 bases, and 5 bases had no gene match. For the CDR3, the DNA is TGTGCCAGCAGCTTACCCAGGGGGCGCGACACCATATATTTT. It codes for CASSLPRGRDTIYF.